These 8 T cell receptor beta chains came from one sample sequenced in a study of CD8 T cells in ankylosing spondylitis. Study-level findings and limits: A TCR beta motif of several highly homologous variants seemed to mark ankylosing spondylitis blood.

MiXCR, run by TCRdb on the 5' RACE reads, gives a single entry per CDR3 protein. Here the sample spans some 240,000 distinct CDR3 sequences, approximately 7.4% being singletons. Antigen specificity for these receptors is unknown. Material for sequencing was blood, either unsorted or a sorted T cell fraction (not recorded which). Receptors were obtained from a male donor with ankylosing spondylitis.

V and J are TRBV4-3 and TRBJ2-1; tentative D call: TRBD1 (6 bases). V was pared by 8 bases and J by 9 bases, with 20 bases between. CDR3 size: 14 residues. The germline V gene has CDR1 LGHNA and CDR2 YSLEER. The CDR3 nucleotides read TGCGCCAGCGAGATATGGCAGGGGATCGGTGAGCAGTTCTTC. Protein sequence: CASEIWQGIGEQFF.

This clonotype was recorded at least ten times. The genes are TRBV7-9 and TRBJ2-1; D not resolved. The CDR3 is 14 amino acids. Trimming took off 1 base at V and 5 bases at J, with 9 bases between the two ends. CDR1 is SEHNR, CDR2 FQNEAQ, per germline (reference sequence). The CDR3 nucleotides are TGTGCCAGCAGCTTAGGTCCCCGAGACAATGAGCAGTTCTTC. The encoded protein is CASSLGPRDNEQFF.

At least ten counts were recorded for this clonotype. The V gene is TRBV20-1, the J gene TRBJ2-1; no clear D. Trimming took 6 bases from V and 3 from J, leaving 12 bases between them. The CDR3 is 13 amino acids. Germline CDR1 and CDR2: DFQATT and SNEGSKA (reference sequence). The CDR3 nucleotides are TGCAGTGCCAGGTCTCGAGGCTACAATGAGCAGTTCTTC. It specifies CSARSRGYNEQFF.

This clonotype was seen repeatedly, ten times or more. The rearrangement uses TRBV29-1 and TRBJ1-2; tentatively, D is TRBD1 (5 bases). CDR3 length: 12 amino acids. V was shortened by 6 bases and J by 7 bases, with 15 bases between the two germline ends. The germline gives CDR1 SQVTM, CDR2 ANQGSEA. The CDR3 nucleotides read TGCAGCGTCCTCCAGGGTGGCGTTGGCTACACCTTC. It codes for CSVLQGGVGYTF.

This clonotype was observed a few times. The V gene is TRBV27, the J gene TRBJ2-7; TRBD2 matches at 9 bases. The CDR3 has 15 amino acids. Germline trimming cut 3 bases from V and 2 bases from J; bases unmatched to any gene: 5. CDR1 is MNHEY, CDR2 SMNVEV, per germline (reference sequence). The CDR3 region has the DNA TGTGCCAGCAGTTTGGGACTAGCATCGACCTACGAGCAGTACTTC. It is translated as CASSLGLASTYEQYF.

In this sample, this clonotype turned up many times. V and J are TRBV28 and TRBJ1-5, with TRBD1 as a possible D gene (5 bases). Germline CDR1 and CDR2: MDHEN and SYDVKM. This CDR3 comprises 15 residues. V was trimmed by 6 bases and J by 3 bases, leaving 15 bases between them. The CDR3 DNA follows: TGTGCCAGCAGACAACACAGGTCCTACAATCAGCCCCAGCATTTT. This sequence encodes CASRQHRSYNQPQHF.

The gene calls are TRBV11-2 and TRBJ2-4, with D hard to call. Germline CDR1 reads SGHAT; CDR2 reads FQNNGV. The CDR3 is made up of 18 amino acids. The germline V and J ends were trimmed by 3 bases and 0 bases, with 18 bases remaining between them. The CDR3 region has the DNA TGTGCCAGCAGCTTCGGAAAGCTCAGCCTTCTAGCCAAAAACATTCAGTACTTC. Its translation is CASSFGKLSLLAKNIQYF.

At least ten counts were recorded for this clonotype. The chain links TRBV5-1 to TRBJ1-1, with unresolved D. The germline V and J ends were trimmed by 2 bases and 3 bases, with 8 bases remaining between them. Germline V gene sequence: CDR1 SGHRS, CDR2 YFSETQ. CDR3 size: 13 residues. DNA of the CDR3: TGCGCCAGCAGCTTAGATCAGTACACTGAAGCTTTCTTT. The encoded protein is CASSLDQYTEAFF.